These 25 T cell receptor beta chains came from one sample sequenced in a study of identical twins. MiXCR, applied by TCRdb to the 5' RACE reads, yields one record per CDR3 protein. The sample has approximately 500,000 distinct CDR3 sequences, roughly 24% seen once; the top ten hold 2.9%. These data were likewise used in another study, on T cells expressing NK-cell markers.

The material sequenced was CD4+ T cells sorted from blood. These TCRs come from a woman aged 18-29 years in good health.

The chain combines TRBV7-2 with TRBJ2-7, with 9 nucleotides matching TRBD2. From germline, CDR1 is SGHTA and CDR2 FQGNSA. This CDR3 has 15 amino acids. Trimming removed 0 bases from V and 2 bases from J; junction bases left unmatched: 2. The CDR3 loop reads CASSLASGGPYEQYF. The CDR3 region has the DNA TGTGCCAGCAGCTTAGCTAGCGGGGGACCCTACGAGCAGTACTTC.

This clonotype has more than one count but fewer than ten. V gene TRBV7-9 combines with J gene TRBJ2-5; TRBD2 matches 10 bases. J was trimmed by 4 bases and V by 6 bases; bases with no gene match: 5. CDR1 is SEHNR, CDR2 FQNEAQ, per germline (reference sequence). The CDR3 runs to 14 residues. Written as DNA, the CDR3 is TGTGCCAGCAGTCCTAGCGGGAGAGGAGAGACCCAGTACTTC. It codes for CASSPSGRGETQYF.

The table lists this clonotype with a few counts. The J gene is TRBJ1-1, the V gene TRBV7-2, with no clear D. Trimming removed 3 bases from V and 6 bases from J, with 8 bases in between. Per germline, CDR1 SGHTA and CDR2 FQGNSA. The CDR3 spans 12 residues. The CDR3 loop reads CASSLVYSEAFF. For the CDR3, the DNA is TGTGCCAGCAGCTTGGTGTACTCTGAAGCTTTCTTT.

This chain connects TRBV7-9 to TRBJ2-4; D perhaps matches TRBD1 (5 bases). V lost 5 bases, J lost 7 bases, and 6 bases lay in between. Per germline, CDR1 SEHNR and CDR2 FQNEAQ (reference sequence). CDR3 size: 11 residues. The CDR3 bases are TGTGCCAGCAGCCCAGGGAACATTCAGTACTTC. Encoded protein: CASSPGNIQYF.

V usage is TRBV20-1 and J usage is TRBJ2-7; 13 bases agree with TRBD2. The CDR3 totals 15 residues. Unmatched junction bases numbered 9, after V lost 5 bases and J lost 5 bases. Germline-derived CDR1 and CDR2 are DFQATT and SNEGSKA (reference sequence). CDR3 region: CSAGGGTSGKDEQYF. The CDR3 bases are TGCAGTGCTGGAGGTGGGACTAGCGGGAAGGACGAGCAGTACTTC.

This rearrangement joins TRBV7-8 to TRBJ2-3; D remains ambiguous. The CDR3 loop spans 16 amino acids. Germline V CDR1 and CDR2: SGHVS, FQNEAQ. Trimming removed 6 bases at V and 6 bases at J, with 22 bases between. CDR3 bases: TGTGCCAGCAGGTATCACAGATTGCGCAATCCCGATACGCAGTATTTT. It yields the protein CASRYHRLRNPDTQYF.

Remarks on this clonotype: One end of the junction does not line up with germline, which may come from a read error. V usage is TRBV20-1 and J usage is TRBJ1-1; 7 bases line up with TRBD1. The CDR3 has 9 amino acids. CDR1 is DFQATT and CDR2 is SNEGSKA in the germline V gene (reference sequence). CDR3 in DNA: TGCAGTGCTTCGACAGGGCGCACCTTT. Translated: CSASTGRTF.

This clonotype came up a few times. DNA for the CDR3: TGTGCCAGCAGCCCAAGACCCTCCCACACAGATACGCAGTATTTT. The encoded protein is CASSPRPSHTDTQYF. V usage is TRBV7-9 and J usage is TRBJ2-3; D call uncertain. The CDR3 is 15 residues long. Germline V gene lookup returns CDR1 SEHNR and CDR2 FQNEAQ (reference sequence). Trimming left V 5 bases short and J 2 bases short, with 14 bases between.

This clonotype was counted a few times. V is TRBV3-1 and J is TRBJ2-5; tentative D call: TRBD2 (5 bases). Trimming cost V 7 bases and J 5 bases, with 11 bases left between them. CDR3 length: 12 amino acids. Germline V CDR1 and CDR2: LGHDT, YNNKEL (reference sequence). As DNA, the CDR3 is TGTGCCAGCATCGATATAGCGGAGACCCAGTACTTC. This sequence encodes CASIDIAETQYF.

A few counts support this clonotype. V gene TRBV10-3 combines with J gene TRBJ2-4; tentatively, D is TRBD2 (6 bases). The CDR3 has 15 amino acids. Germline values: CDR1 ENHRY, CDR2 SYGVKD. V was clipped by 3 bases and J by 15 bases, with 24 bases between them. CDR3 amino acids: CAISDNDGIAEGRYF. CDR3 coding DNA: TGTGCCATCAGTGACAATGACGGGATAGCGGAGGGACGGTACTTC.

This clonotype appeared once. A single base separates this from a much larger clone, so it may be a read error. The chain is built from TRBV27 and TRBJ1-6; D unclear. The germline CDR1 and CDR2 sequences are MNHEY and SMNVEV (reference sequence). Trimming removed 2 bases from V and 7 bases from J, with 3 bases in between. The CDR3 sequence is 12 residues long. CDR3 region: CASSLKNSPLHF. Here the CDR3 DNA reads TGTGCCAGCAGTTTAAAGAATTCACCCCTCCACTTT.

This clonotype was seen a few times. The CDR3 reads CAINVGGNYEQYF. CDR3 bases: TGTGCCATCAATGTTGGAGGGAACTACGAGCAGTACTTC. The chain couples TRBV10-3 to TRBJ2-7; weak D call: TRBD2 (6 bases). There are 13 residues in the CDR3. Germline loops: CDR1 ENHRY, CDR2 SYGVKD. The V end lost 7 bases, the J end lost 3 bases, and 13 bases lay between the germline ends.

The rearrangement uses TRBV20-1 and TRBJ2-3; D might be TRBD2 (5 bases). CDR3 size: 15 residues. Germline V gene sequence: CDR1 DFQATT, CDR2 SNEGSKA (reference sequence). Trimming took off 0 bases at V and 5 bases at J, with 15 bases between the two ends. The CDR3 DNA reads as TGCAGTGCTAGAGATCGCACCCGGGGTGTAGATACGCAGTATTTT. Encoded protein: CSARDRTRGVDTQYF.

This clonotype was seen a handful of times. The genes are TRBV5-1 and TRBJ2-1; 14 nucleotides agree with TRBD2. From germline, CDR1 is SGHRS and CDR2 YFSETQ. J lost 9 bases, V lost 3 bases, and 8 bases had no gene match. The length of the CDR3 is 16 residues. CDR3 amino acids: CASSYPGTSGSSEQFF. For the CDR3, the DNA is TGCGCCAGCAGCTACCCCGGGACTAGCGGGAGTAGTGAGCAGTTCTTC.

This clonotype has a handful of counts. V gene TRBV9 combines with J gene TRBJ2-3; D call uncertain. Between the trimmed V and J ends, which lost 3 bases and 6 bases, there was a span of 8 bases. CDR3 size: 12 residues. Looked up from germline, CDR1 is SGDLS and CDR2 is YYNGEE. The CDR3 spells CASSAYSDTQYF. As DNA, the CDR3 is TGTGCCAGCAGCGCCTACTCCGATACGCAGTATTTT.

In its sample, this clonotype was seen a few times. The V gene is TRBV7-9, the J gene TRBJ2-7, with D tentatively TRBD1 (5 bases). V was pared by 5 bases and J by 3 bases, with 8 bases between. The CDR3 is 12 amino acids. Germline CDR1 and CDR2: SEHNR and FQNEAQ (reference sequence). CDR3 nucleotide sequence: TGTGCCAGCAGCGCCAGGGTCTACGAGCAGTACTTC. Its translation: CASSARVYEQYF.

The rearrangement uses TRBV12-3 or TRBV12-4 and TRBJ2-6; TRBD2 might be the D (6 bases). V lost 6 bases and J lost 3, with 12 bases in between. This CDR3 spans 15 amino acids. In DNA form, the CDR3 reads TGTGCCAGCAGCTCGAGGGAGGTTGGGGCCAACGTCCTGACTTTC. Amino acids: CASSSREVGANVLTF.

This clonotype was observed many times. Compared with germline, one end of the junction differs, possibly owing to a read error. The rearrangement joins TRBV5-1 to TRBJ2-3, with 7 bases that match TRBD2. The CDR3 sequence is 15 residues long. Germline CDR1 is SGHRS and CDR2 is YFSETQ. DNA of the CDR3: TGTGCCAGCAGTTTAGGGAGGGGCGGCACAGATACGCAGTATTTT. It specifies CASSLGRGGTDTQYF.

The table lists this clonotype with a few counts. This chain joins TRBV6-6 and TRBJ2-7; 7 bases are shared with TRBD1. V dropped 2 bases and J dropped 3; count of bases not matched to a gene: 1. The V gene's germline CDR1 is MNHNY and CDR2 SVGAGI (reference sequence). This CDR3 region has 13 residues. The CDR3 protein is CASSYDRVYEQYF. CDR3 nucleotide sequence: TGTGCCAGCAGTTACGACAGGGTCTACGAGCAGTACTTC.

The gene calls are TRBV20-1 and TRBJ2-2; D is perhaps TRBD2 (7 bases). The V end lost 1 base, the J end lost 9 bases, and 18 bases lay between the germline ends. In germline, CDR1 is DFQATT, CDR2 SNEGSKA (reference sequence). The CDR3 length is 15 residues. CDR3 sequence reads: CSARARTRGSRELFF. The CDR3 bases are TGCAGTGCTAGAGCCAGGACTAGGGGGAGCAGGGAGCTGTTTTTT.

The CDR3 is CASIRQGVGDGYTF. In DNA, the CDR3 is TGTGCCAGCATTAGACAGGGGGTGGGCGATGGCTACACCTTC. The rearrangement uses TRBV12-3 or TRBV12-4 and TRBJ1-2; 9 bases are shared with TRBD1. The CDR3 has 14 amino acids. Unmatched junction bases numbered 9, after V lost 7 bases and J lost 6 bases.

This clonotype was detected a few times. The CDR3 spells CASSPIIAPQETQYF. The DNA for the CDR3 is TGTGCCAGCAGTCCAATCATAGCGCCCCAAGAGACCCAGTACTTC. The V gene is TRBV27, the J gene TRBJ2-5, with D maybe TRBD2 (5 bases). The CDR3 length is 15 residues. Germline V gene sequence: CDR1 MNHEY, CDR2 SMNVEV (reference sequence). V was cut by 5 bases and J by 1 base, with 14 bases left in between.

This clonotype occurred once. The chain's CDR3 is CASREKGLGTGELFF. The CDR3 coding sequence is TGTGCCAGCAGAGAAAAGGGGCTGGGCACCGGGGAGCTGTTTTTT. The rearrangement links TRBV6-2 or TRBV6-3 to TRBJ2-2; a weak D match, TRBD1 (5 bases). Trimming left V 6 bases short and J 4 bases short, with 15 bases between. This CDR3 region has 15 residues. Germline CDR1 is MNHEY and CDR2 is SVGEGT.

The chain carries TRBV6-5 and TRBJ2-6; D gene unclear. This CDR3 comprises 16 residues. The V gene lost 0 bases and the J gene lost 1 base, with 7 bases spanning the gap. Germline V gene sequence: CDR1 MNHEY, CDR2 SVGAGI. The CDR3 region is CASSYSAGSGANVLTF. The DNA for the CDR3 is TGTGCCAGCAGTTACTCAGCCGGGTCTGGGGCCAACGTCCTGACTTTC.

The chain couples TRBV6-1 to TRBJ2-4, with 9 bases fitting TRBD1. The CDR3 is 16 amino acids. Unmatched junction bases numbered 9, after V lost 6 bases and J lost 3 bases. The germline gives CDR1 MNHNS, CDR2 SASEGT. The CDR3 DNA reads TGTGCCAGCAGGGCACCGGGACAGGGTTTCAAAAACATTCAGTACTTC. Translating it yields CASRAPGQGFKNIQYF.